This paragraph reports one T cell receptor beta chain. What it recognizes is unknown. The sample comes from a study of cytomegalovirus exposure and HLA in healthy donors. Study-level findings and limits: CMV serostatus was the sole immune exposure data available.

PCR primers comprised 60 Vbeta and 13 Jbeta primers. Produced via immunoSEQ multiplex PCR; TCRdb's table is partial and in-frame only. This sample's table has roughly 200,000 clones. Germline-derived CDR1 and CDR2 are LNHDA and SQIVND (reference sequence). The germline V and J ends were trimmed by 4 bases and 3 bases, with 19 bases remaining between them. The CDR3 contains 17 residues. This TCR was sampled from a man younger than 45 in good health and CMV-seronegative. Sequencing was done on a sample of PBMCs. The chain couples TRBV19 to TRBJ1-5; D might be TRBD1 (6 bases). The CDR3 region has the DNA TGTGCCAGTAGTACCAATTACAGGGCGGTGGACAATCAGCCCCAGCATTTT. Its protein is CASSTNYRAVDNQPQHF.